This is a list of T cell receptor beta chains from one sample in a study of CD8+CD57+ T cells in acquired aplastic anemia. MiXCR, applied by TCRdb to the reads, yields one record per CDR3 protein. The sample contains about 180,000 distinct CDR3 sequences, roughly 50% of which appear only once. The sample was sorted CD4+, CD8+, or CD8+CD57+ T cells (not recorded which) from PBMCs. These TCRs come from a human donor with aplastic anemia. CDR3s include the opening cysteine and the closing phenylalanine or tryptophan. The D gene is left open where the match is weak. Clone size, where shown, is once, few, many, or a class for clones that have expanded.

v_call: TRBV7-9; d_call: NA; clone_size: NA; j_call: TRBJ1-4; cdr3_nt: TGTGCCAGCAGCTTAAACAGCGCCCATAATGAAAAACTGTTTTTT; cdr3_aa: CASSLNSAHNEKLFF
v_call: TRBV20-1; d_call: TRBD1; clone_size: NA; j_call: TRBJ1-5; cdr3_nt: TGCAGTGCTCTGACAGGGCGGGGACAGCCCCAGCATTTT; cdr3_aa: CSALTGRGQPQHF
v_call: TRBV6-5; d_call: NA; clone_size: NA; j_call: TRBJ1-2; cdr3_nt: TGTGCCAGCAGTAACTCGGGGGCTCGGTATGGCTACACCTTC; cdr3_aa: CASSNSGARYGYTF
v_call: TRBV15; d_call: NA; clone_size: NA; j_call: TRBJ2-6; cdr3_nt: TGTGCCACCAGCATCCGTGGGACCGGGGCCAACGTCCTGACTTTC; cdr3_aa: CATSIRGTGANVLTF
v_call: TRBV9; d_call: NA; clone_size: NA; j_call: TRBJ2-5; cdr3_nt: TGTGCCAGCAGCGTAGGGACAGTTCCCCAAGAGACCCAGTACTTC; cdr3_aa: CASSVGTVPQETQYF
v_call: TRBV7-6; d_call: TRBD1; clone_size: many; j_call: TRBJ2-2; cdr3_nt: TGTGCCAGCAGCTTTGGGACAGGGGTAGCCGGGGAGCTGTTTTTT; cdr3_aa: CASSFGTGVAGELFF
v_call: TRBV5-1; d_call: TRBD1; clone_size: NA; j_call: TRBJ1-4; cdr3_nt: TGCGCCAGCAGCTTGGTCGGACAGGACCCTGGTGGAAAACTGTTTTTT; cdr3_aa: CASSLVGQDPGGKLFF
v_call: TRBV19; d_call: TRBD1; clone_size: many; j_call: TRBJ2-3; cdr3_nt: TGTGCCAGTAGTGCTCGCACTTACTTAGGACAGGGCAGAACAGATACGCAGTATTTT; cdr3_aa: CASSARTYLGQGRTDTQYF
v_call: TRBV5-6; d_call: NA; clone_size: many; j_call: TRBJ1-2; cdr3_nt: TGTGCCAGCAGCCTGGGGGGGGGTATGGATGGCTACACCTTC; cdr3_aa: CASSLGGGMDGYTF
v_call: TRBV25-1; d_call: NA; clone_size: NA; j_call: TRBJ2-3; cdr3_nt: TGTGCCAGCAGGCTCCCCTCATCGGATACGCAGTATTTT; cdr3_aa: CASRLPSSDTQYF
v_call: TRBV12-3/TRBV12-4; d_call: NA; clone_size: many; j_call: TRBJ2-1; cdr3_nt: TGTGCCAGCAGTTTAAGGTTTGAGCAGTTCTTC; cdr3_aa: CASSLRFEQFF
v_call: TRBV7-2; d_call: NA; clone_size: NA; j_call: TRBJ2-5; cdr3_nt: TGTGCCAGCAGCTCATCGGTACTAGGGGTAGGGACCCAGTACTTT; cdr3_aa: CASSSSVLGVGTQYF
v_call: TRBV7-8; d_call: TRBD1; clone_size: NA; j_call: TRBJ2-7; cdr3_nt: TGTGCCAGCAGCCCCGACGCGAGACAGGGTGTCTACTTC; cdr3_aa: CASSPDARQGVYF
v_call: TRBV9; d_call: TRBD1; clone_size: NA; j_call: TRBJ1-3; cdr3_nt: TGTGCCAGCAGCCCAGGGGGGACAGTAAAAGACCCTGGAAACACCATATATTTT; cdr3_aa: CASSPGGTVKDPGNTIYF